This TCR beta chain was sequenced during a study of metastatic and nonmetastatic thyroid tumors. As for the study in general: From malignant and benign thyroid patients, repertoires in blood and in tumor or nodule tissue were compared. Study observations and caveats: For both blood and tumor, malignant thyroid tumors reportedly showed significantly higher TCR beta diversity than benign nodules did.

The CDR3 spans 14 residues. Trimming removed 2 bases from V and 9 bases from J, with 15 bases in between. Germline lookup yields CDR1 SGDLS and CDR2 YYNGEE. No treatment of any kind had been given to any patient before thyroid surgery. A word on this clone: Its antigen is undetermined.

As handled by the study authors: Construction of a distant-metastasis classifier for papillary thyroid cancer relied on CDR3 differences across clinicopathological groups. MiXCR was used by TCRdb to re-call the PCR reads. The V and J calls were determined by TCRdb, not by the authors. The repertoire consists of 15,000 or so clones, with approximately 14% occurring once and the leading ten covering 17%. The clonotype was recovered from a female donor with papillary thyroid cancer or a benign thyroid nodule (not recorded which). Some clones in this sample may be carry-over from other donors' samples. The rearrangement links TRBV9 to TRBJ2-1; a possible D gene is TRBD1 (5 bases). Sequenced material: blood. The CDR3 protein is CASSVQGTSGEQFF. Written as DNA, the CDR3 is TGTGCCAGCAGCGTCCAGGGAACATCGGGTGAGCAGTTCTTC.